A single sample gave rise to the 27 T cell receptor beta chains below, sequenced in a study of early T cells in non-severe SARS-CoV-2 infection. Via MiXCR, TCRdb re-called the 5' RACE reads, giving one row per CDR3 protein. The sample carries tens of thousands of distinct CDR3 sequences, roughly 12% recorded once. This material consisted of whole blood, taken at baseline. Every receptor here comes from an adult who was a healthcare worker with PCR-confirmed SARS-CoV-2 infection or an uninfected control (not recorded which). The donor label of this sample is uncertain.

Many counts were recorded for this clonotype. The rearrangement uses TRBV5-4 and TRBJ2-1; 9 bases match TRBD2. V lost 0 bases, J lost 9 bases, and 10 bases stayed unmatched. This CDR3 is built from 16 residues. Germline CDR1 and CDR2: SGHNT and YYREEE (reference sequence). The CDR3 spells CASSLAGASGDGEQFF. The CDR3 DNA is TGTGCCAGCAGCTTGGCCGGTGCTAGCGGGGACGGTGAGCAGTTCTTC.

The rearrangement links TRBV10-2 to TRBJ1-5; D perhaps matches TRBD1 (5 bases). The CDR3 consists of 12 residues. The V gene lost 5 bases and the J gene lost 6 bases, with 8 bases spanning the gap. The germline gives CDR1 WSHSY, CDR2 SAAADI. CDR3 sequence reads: CASSLGTQPQHF. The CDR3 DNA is TGCGCCAGCAGTTTAGGGACTCAGCCCCAGCATTTT.

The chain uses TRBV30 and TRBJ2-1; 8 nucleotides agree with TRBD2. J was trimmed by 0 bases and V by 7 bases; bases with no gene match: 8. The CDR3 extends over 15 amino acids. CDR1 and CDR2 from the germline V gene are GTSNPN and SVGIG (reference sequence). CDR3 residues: CASGGLESSYNEQFF. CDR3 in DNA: TGTGCCTCGGGGGGGCTTGAAAGCTCCTACAATGAGCAGTTCTTC.

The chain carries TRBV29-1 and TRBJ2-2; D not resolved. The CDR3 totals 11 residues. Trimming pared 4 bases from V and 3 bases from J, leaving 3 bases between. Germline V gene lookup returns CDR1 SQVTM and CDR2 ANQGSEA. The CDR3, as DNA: TGCAGCGTTGTGGACACCGGGGAGCTGTTTTTT. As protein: CSVVDTGELFF.

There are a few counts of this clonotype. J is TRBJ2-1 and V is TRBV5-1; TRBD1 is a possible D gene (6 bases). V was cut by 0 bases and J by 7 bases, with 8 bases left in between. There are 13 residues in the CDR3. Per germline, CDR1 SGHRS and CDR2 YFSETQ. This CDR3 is CASSLVGANEQFF. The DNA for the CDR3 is TGCGCCAGCAGCTTGGTGGGGGCTAATGAGCAGTTCTTC.

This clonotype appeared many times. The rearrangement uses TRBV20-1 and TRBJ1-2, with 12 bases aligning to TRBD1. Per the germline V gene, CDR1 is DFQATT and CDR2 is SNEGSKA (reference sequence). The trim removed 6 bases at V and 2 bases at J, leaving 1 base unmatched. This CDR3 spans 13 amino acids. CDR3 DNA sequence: TGCAGTGCGGGACAGGGGGCGAACTATGGCTACACCTTC. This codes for CSAGQGANYGYTF.

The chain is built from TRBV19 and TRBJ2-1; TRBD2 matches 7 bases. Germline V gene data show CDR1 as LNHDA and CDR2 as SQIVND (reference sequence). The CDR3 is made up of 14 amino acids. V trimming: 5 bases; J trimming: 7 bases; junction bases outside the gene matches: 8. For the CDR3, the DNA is TGTGCCAGTAGTCGCTCGGGACTATCAAATGAGCAGTTCTTC. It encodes CASSRSGLSNEQFF.

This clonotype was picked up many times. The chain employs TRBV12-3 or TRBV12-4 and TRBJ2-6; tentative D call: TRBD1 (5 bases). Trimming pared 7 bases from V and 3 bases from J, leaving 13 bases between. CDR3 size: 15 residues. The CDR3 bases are TGTGCCAGCACCCAGTTGGACATTGGGGCCAACGTCCTGACTTTC. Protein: CASTQLDIGANVLTF.

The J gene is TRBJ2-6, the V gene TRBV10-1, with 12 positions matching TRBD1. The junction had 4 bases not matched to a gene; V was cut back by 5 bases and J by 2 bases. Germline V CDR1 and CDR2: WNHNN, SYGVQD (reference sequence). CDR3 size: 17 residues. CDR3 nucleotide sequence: TGCGCCAGCAGTCCGGGACAGGGGGCAACTGGGGCCAACGTCCTGACTTTC. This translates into CASSPGQGATGANVLTF.

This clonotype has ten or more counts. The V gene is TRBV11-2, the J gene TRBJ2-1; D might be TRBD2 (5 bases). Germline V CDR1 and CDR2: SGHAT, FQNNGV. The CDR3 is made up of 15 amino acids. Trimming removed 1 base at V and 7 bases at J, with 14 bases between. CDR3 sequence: CASSLVLRGSNEQFF. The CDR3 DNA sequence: TGTGCCAGCAGCTTAGTCTTACGGGGTTCGAATGAGCAGTTCTTC.

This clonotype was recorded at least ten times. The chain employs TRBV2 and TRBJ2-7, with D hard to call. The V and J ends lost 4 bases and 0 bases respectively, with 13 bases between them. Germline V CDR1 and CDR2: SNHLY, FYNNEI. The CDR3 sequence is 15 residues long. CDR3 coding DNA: TGTGCCAGCAGTGTCGTTTTACCCCTCTCCTACGAGCAGTACTTC. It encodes CASSVVLPLSYEQYF.

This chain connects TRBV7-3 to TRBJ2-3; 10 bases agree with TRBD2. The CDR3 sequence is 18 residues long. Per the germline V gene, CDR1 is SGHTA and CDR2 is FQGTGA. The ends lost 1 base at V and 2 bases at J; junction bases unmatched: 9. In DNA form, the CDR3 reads TGTGCCAGCAGCTTAATGGCTAGCGGGAGAGGGGCCACAGATACGCAGTATTTT. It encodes CASSLMASGRGATDTQYF.

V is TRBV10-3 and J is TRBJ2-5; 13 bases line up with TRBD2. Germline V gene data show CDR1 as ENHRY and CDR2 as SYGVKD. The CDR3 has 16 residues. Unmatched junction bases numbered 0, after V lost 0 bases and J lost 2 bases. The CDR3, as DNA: TGTGCCATCAGTGAGTCGACTAGCGGGGGGCAAGAGACCCAGTACTTC. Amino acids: CAISESTSGGQETQYF.

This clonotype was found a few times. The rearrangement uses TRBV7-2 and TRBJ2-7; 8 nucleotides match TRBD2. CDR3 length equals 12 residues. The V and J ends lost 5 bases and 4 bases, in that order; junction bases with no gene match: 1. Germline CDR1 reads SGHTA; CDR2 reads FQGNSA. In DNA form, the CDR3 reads TGTGCCAGCAGCCGGGGGGGATACGAGCAGTACTTC. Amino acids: CASSRGGYEQYF.

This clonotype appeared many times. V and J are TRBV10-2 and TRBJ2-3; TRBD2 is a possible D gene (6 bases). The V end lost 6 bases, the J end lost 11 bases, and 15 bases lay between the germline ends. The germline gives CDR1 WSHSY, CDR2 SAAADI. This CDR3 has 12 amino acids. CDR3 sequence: CASRGSAGGQYF. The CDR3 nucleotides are TGCGCCAGCAGGGGGTCCGCCGGGGGGCAGTATTTT.

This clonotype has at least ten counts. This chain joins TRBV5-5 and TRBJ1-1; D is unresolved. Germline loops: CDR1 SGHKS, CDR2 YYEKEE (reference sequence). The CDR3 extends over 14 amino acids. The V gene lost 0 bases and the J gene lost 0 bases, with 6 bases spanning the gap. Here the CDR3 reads CASSLEPMNTEAFF. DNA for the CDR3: TGTGCCAGCAGCTTGGAACCCATGAACACTGAAGCTTTCTTT.

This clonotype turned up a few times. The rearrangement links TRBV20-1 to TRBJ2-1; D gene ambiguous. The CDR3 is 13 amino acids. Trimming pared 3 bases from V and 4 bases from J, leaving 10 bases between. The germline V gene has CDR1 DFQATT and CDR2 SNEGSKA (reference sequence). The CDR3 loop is CSASSGLYNEQFF. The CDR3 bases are TGCAGTGCTAGCTCTGGCTTATACAATGAGCAGTTCTTC.

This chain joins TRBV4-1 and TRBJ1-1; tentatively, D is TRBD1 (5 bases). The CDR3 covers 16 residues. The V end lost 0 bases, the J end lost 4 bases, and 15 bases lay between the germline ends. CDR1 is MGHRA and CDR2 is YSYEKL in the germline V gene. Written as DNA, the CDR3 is TGCGCCAGCAGCCAAGATGGTGTCCCCGGGGGCACTGAAGCTTTCTTT. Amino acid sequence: CASSQDGVPGGTEAFF.

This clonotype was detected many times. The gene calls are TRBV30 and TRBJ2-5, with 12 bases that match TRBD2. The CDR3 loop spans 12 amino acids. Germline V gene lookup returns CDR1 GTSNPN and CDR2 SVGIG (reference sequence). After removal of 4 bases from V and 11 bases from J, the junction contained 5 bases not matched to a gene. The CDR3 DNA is TGTGCCTGGATCAAGACTAGCGGGGGACAGTACTTC. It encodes CAWIKTSGGQYF.

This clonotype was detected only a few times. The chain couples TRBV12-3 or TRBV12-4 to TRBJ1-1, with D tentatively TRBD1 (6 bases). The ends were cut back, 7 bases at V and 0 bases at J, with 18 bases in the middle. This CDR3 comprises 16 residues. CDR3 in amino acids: CASTKDSYFMNTEAFF. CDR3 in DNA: TGTGCCAGCACTAAGGACAGTTATTTTATGAACACTGAAGCTTTCTTT.

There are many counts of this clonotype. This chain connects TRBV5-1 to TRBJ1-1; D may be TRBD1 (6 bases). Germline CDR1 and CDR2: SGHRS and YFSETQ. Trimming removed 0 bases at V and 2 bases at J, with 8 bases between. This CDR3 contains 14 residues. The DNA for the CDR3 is TGCGCCAGCAGCTTGGTACAGGGAAACACTGAAGCTTTCTTT. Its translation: CASSLVQGNTEAFF.

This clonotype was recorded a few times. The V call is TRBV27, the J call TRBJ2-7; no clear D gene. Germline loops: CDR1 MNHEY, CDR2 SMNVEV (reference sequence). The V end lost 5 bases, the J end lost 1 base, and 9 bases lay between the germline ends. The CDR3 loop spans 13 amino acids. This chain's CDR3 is CASSHPGSYEQYF. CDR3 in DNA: TGTGCCAGCAGTCACCCCGGGTCCTACGAGCAGTACTTC.

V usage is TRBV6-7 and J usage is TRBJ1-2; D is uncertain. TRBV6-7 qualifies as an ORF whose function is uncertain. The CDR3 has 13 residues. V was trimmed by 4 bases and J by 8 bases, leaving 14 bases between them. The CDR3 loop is CASSSRAPWGYTF. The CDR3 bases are TGTGCCAGCAGTTCCCGGGCCCCCTGGGGCTACACCTTC.

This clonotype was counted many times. In nucleotides, the CDR3 is TGTGCCAGCACGCCTTCGGGACAGGCCTACAATGAGCAGTTCTTC. This translates into CASTPSGQAYNEQFF. This chain uses TRBV12-3 or TRBV12-4 with TRBJ2-1; 8 bases map to TRBD1. Trimming took 7 bases from V and 2 from J; bases not matched to a gene: 7. CDR3 length: 15 amino acids.

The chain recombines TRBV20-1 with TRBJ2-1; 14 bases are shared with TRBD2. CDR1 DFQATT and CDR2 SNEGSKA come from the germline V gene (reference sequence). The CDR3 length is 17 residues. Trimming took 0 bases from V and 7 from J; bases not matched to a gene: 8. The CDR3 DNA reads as TGCAGTGCTAGAGAAACCCCGGGACTAGCGGGAGATAATGAGCAGTTCTTC. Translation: CSARETPGLAGDNEQFF.

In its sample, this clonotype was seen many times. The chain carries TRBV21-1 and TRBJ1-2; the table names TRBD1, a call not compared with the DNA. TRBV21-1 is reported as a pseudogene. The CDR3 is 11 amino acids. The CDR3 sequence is CASPPDRGYTF. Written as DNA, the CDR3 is TGTGCCAGCCCCCCGGATAGAGGGTACACCTTC.

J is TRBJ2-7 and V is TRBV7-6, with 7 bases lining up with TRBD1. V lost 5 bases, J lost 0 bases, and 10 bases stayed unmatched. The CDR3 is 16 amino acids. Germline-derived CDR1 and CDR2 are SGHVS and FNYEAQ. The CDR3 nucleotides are TGTGCCAGCAGCCCACGGACAGGTACAAACTCCTACGAGCAGTACTTC. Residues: CASSPRTGTNSYEQYF.